These 11 T cell receptor beta chains were sequenced from one sample in a study of CD8 T cells in ankylosing spondylitis. The study's findings and limits: Characteristic of ankylosing spondylitis blood, it appeared, was a TCR beta motif comprising about eight highly homologous variants.

Each CDR3 protein gets one entry after TCRdb re-called the 5' RACE reads with MiXCR. Here the sample spans over 700,000 distinct CDR3 sequences, around 20% being singletons. Their specific antigens are unknown. Sequencing was carried out using blood, either unsorted or a sorted T cell fraction (not recorded which). The receptors were sampled from a male donor with ankylosing spondylitis.

The chain is built from TRBV29-1 and TRBJ2-3; 8 nucleotides line up with TRBD2. The CDR3 sequence is 15 residues long. J gave up 2 bases and V 3 bases, and 7 bases lay outside the gene matches. CDR1 is SQVTM and CDR2 is ANQGSEA in the germline V gene. The CDR3 bases are TGCAGCGTTGATATGGCGGGAGGTGCCACAGATACGCAGTATTTT. It specifies CSVDMAGGATDTQYF.

This chain joins TRBV4-2 and TRBJ1-3; a possible D gene is TRBD1 (6 bases). Per the germline V gene, CDR1 is LGHNA and CDR2 is YNFKEQ. The V end lost 1 base, the J end lost 2 bases, and 12 bases lay between the germline ends. This CDR3 has 16 residues. DNA of the CDR3: TGTGCCAGCAGCCAAGTAGGGGGTTTAGCTGGAAACACCATATATTTT. It translates to CASSQVGGLAGNTIYF.

This clonotype came up a few times. This chain's CDR3 is CASSPTGTINTGELFF. In nucleotides, the CDR3 is TGTGCCAGCAGCCCAACCGGGACTATTAACACCGGGGAGCTGTTTTTT. The J gene is TRBJ2-2, the V gene TRBV7-2; TRBD2 aligns across 7 bases. Germline V gene lookup returns CDR1 SGHTA and CDR2 FQGNSA. Trimming cost V 5 bases and J 2 bases; bases outside gene matches: 8. The CDR3 runs to 16 residues.

This clonotype has a count of ten or more. The V call is TRBV5-5, the J call TRBJ2-2; D gene unclear. Trimming removed 0 bases at V and 4 bases at J, with 7 bases between. Germline loops: CDR1 SGHKS, CDR2 YYEKEE (reference sequence). The CDR3 is made up of 14 amino acids. The CDR3: CASSLVPGTGELFF. As DNA, the CDR3 is TGTGCCAGCAGCTTGGTTCCGGGCACCGGGGAGCTGTTTTTT.

The chain couples TRBV6-1 to TRBJ1-2; D perhaps matches TRBD1 (6 bases). In germline, CDR1 is MNHNS, CDR2 SASEGT. V lost 11 bases to trimming and J lost 2 bases, with 24 bases between them. The length of the CDR3 is 16 residues. The CDR3 DNA is TGTGCCTCCGGGGGGCACCCAAGCACTTTAAACTATGGCTACACCTTC. Protein sequence: CASGGHPSTLNYGYTF.

This clonotype was seen a few times. This chain connects TRBV13 to TRBJ2-3, with D possibly TRBD1 on 6 matching bases. V gave up 6 bases and J gave up 1 base, with 11 bases separating them. CDR3 length: 14 residues. CDR1 and CDR2 (germline): PRHDT, FYEKMQ (reference sequence). The CDR3 is CASRTGSGTDTQYF. The CDR3, as DNA: TGTGCCAGCAGAACAGGGTCGGGCACAGATACGCAGTATTTT.

The chain joins TRBV7-9 to TRBJ2-7, with TRBD1 matching 7 bases. V lost 7 bases and J lost 2; bases outside the gene matches: 14. The length of the CDR3 is 16 residues. Germline values: CDR1 SEHNR, CDR2 FQNEAQ (reference sequence). The CDR3, as DNA: TGTGCCAGCACCGCACTGGCGGCGGACAGGACCTACGAGCAGTACTTC. Translated, it gives CASTALAADRTYEQYF.

Regarding this clonotype: It may be a read error: a sequence one base away is much more abundant. The chain recombines TRBV12-3 or TRBV12-4 with TRBJ2-1; maybe TRBD1 (6 bases). CDR3 length: 14 amino acids. V lost 5 bases and J lost 8, with 16 bases in between. The CDR3, as DNA: TGTGCCAGCAGTAGCCACCAGGGGAGAGATGAGCAGTTCTTC. Amino acids: CASSSHQGRDEQFF.

This clonotype was picked up a small number of times. The chain joins TRBV7-9 to TRBJ2-3, with 11 bases matching TRBD2. The length of the CDR3 is 15 residues. Trimming cost V 5 bases and J 4 bases; bases outside gene matches: 5. In germline, CDR1 is SEHNR, CDR2 FQNEAQ (reference sequence). CDR3 sequence (DNA): TGTGCCAGCAGCCACACTAGCGGGAGCCCAGATACGCAGTATTTT. It encodes CASSHTSGSPDTQYF.

The chain recombines TRBV11-2 with TRBJ2-1; TRBD1 matches at 7 bases. J lost 10 bases, V lost 6 bases, and 15 bases had no gene match. The CDR3 loop spans 15 amino acids. The germline gives CDR1 SGHAT, CDR2 FQNNGV. Here the CDR3 reads CASRSAEGARKEQFF. CDR3 sequence (DNA): TGTGCCAGCAGGTCGGCCGAGGGGGCGCGTAAGGAGCAGTTCTTC.

This clonotype was picked up a small number of times. The chain employs TRBV20-1 and TRBJ2-1; 8 bases align to TRBD2. Trimming took 3 bases from V and 0 from J; bases not matched to a gene: 1. The CDR3 runs to 14 residues. Germline V lookup: CDR1 DFQATT, CDR2 SNEGSKA (reference sequence). The CDR3 sequence: CSARGLDSYNEQFF. The CDR3 DNA is TGCAGTGCTAGGGGACTAGACTCCTACAATGAGCAGTTCTTC.